These T cell receptor beta chains were read from a single sample in a study of metastatic and nonmetastatic thyroid tumors. MiXCR reprocessed the PCR reads for TCRdb. The sample consists of 25,000 to 35,000 clones, around 16% of them appearing once. The sample taken for sequencing was blood. The source is a female donor with papillary thyroid cancer or a benign thyroid nodule (not recorded which). Some clones in this sample may be carry-over from other donors' samples. The CDR3 runs from the conserved cysteine through the conserved F or W. Size is omitted from some rows. Given values are once, few, many or a class for expanded clones.

size	V	J	CDR3
medium-sized	TRBV12-3/TRBV12-4	TRBJ2-1	CASSFGTLGGEQFF
many	TRBV9	TRBJ2-5	CASSTRTGVETQYF
many	TRBV30	TRBJ1-5	CAWSQGLGQPQHF
many	TRBV19	TRBJ2-7	CASSIAGMDGYEQYF
many	TRBV13	TRBJ2-1	CASRRGGALLNEQFF
many	TRBV20-1	TRBJ2-2	CSASGASGRGTGELFF
.	TRBV5-6	TRBJ2-7	CASSYFSSYEQYF
many	TRBV11-1	TRBJ2-3	CASSPISGDGTDTQYF
many	TRBV5-5	TRBJ2-7	CASSLATGVAYEQYF
many	TRBV10-3	TRBJ2-7	CAISGGQPYEQYF
many	TRBV19	TRBJ2-1	CASSISTRHNPSSYNEQFF
.	TRBV20-1	TRBJ2-6	CSASRYSGANVLTF
many	TRBV27	TRBJ2-3	CASSLWARGVGTDTQYF
many	TRBV9	TRBJ2-7	CASSARDLFYEQYF
many	TRBV2	TRBJ2-3	CASVRVKADTQYF
.	TRBV11-2	TRBJ2-7	CASSPTSGGPSTYEQYF
many	TRBV6-1	TRBJ2-2	CASSEWGGISGELFF
many	TRBV7-8	TRBJ1-6	CASSDTGANSPLHF
many	TRBV11-2	TRBJ2-7	CASSPPTIEQYF
many	TRBV12-3/TRBV12-4	TRBJ2-6	CASSSGYALTSGANVLTF
many	TRBV6-1	TRBJ2-3	CASSTGLTTMDTQYF
few	TRBV4-2	TRBJ1-4	CASSQGPELFF
medium-sized	TRBV28	TRBJ1-2	CASSYSSGGYTF
many	TRBV19	TRBJ2-3	CASTASGAPDTQYF
many	TRBV18	TRBJ2-7	CASSPGGTASYEQYF
many	TRBV5-1	TRBJ2-2	CASSLAATGELFF
.	TRBV7-3	TRBJ2-7	CASSPDSGSSYEQYF
.	TRBV6-4	TRBJ2-2	CASSDSSANTGELFF
many	TRBV5-1	TRBJ2-1	CASSLGDAEVNEQFF
many	TRBV3-1	TRBJ2-2	CASSQDPAGDNTGELFF
many	TRBV18	TRBJ2-1	CASSLGLAGTTNEQFF
many	TRBV28	TRBJ2-4	CASSTGGAIAKNIQYF
few	TRBV6-1	TRBJ1-2	CASSELVGGGYGYTF
many	TRBV4-1	TRBJ2-7	CASSQGGGTSGRREQYF
.	TRBV9	TRBJ2-5	CASSAEGRHQETQYF
few	TRBV4-2	TRBJ2-1	CASSQAGTRAPNEQLF
many	TRBV19	TRBJ2-1	CASSLRAEGNEQFF
many	TRBV24-1	TRBJ2-3	CATSDSTSGGVGNTDTQYF
many	TRBV2	TRBJ2-7	CASSGPGHYEQYF
.	TRBV10-2	TRBJ1-6	CASSVFHTGEGDSPLHF
.	TRBV20-1	TRBJ2-1	CSARMVSYNEQFF
many	TRBV6-1	TRBJ1-4	CASSSQGPGEKLFF
.	TRBV3-1	TRBJ2-7	CASSRSGGRPYEQYF
many	TRBV18	TRBJ2-2	CASSKTGTGELFF
.	TRBV6-2/TRBV6-3	TRBJ2-1	CASSYFSRSSYNEQFF
many	TRBV20-1	TRBJ2-3	CSASDLAADTQYF
.	TRBV6-1	TRBJ2-7	CASRPPGQGSEQYF
many	TRBV7-8	TRBJ2-1	CASSQGLAKRGEQFF
many	TRBV29-1	TRBJ2-7	CSFKGQGGSKYF
many	TRBV20-1	TRBJ1-5	CSARESWNQPQHF
many	TRBV5-1	TRBJ1-2	CASNRDTASQYGYTF
.	TRBV6-1	TRBJ2-4	CASTEQGAGKNIQYF